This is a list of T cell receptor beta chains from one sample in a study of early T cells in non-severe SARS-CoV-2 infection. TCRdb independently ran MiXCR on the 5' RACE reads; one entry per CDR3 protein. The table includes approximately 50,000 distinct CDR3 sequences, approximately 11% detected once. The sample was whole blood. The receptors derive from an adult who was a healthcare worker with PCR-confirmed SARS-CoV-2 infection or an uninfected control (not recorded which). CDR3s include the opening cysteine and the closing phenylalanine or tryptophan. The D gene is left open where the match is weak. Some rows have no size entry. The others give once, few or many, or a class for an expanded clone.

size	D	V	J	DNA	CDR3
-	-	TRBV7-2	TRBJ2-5	TGTGCCAGCAGCTTAGCGTGGGGCAGCGGTGCGTACCAAGAGACCCAGTACTTC	CASSLAWGSGAYQETQYF
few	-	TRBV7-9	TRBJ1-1	TGTGCCAGCAGCTTACTACAGGGTACGACGGCTGAAGCTTTCTTT	CASSLLQGTTAEAFF
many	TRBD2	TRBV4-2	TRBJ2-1	TGTGCCAGCAGCCAAGAGACTAGCGGCTCCTACAATGAGCAGTTCTTC	CASSQETSGSYNEQFF
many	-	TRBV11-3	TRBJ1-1	TGTGCCAGCAGCTCACGTAGAGGGGGAACGAACGAGGTCGCTGAAGCTTTCTTT	CASSSRRGGTNEVAEAFF
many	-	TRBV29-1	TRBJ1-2	TGCAGCGTTGACCCCGGGCAGGGGAATTATGGCTACACCTTC	CSVDPGQGNYGYTF
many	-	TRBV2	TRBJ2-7	TGTGCCAGCAGTGAGAACGGGGATTTATACGAGCAGTACTTC	CASSENGDLYEQYF
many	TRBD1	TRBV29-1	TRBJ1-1	TGCAGCGTTGTAAAATCCGGGACAGGGTTTTCTGAAGCTTTCTTT	CSVVKSGTGFSEAFF
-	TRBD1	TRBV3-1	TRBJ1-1	TGTGCCAGCAGCCAAGATGCGACAGGGCGGAGTGAAGCTTTCTTT	CASSQDATGRSEAFF
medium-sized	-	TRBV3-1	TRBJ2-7	TGTGCCACCAGTAGCTCCTACGAGCAGTACTTC	CATSSSYEQYF
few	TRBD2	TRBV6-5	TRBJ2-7	TGTGCCAGCAGGCGGGAGCCCCACGAGCAGTACTTC	CASRREPHEQYF
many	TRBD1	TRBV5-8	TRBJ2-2	TGTGCCAGCAGCTTGGGAGGGACAGGGTACACCGGGGAGCTGTTTTTT	CASSLGGTGYTGELFF
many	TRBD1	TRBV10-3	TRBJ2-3	TGTGCCATCAGGCTGGACAGGGGCAGCACAGATACGCAGTATTTT	CAIRLDRGSTDTQYF
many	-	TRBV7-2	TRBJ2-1	TGTGCCAGCAGCTTAGTGCCGGGAACCAATGAGCAGTTCTTC	CASSLVPGTNEQFF
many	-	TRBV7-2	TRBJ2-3	TGTGCCAGCAGCTTATATTCAGATACGCAGTATTTT	CASSLYSDTQYF
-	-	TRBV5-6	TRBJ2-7	TGTGCCAGCAGCCGGACGGCATACGAGCAGTACTTC	CASSRTAYEQYF
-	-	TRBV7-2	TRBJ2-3	TGTGCCAGCAAGGAAAGCAGGGGTGCAGATACGCAGTATTTT	CASKESRGADTQYF
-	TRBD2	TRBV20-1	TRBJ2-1	TGCAGTGCCAGAACTAGCGTGAGGTACAATGAGCAGTTCTTC	CSARTSVRYNEQFF
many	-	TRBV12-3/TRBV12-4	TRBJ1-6	TGTGCCAGCAGTCGTACAGGTCCCCCCCTCCACTTT	CASSRTGPPLHF
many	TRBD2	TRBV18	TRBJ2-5	TGTGCCAGCTCACCACCTCCAGGGAGGGAAGAGACCCAGTACTTC	CASSPPPGREETQYF
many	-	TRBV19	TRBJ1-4	TGTGCCACCAGAGTCGTACCGGATGAAAAACTGTTTTTT	CATRVVPDEKLFF
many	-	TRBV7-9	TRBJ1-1	TGTGCCAGCAGCTTAGGGCTAAGCGCTGAAGCTTTCTTT	CASSLGLSAEAFF
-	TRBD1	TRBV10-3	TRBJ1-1	TGTGCCATCAGATCCGGGACAGGGGTAGTCGGTTTCTTT	CAIRSGTGVVGFF
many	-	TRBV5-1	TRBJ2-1	TGCGCCAGCCGCGAAATGGGACCGACTTCCTACAATGAGCAGTTCTTC	CASREMGPTSYNEQFF
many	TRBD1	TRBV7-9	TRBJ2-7	TGTGCCAGCAGCCCCACTTCACAGGGGAAGGGCTTATACGAGCAGTACTTC	CASSPTSQGKGLYEQYF
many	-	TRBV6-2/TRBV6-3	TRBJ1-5	TGTGCCAGCAGTTTGGGCAGTGGGGGGTTTCAGCCCCAGCATTTT	CASSLGSGGFQPQHF
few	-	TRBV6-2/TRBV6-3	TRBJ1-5	TGTGCCAGCAGGAAGGGGGTGTCTAATCAGCCCCAGCATTTT	CASRKGVSNQPQHF
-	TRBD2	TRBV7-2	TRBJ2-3	TGTGCGACTAGCGGCGGGGGCAGCACAGATACGCAGTATTTT	CATSGGGSTDTQYF
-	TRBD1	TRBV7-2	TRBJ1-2	TGTGCCAGCAGCTCAGGGGGTTGGTATGGCTACACCTTC	CASSSGGWYGYTF
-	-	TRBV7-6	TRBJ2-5	TGTGCCAGCAGCCCTCTTGTGGGGTTCCAAGAGACCCAGTACTTC	CASSPLVGFQETQYF
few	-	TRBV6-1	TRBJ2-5	TGTGCCAGCAACCCCTTGACAGCCCAAGAGACCCAGTACTTC	CASNPLTAQETQYF
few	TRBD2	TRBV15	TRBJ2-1	TGTGCCACCAGCCCGCCGGGACTAGCGGGAGGGCGCAATGAGCAGTTCTTC	CATSPPGLAGGRNEQFF
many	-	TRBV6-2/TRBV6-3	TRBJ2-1	TGTGCCACCGTTAACTCCCTAGGGAATCTGGTTGAGCAGTTCTTC	CATVNSLGNLVEQFF
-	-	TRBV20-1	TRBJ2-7	TGCAGTGCTCCCCCACGGGGAACCGGGACACAGAGGGCCGAGCAGTACTTC	CSAPPRGTGTQRAEQYF
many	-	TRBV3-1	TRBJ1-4	TGTGCCAGCAGCCAAGATGAAAAACTGTTTTTT	CASSQDEKLFF
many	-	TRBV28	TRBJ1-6	TGTGCCAGCAGGGGGCCTTCACCCCTCCACTTT	CASRGPSPLHF